These T cell receptor beta chains were read from a single sample in a study of shared clonotypes between healthy human individuals. Measured with immunoSEQ multiplex PCR; TCRdb has only the in-frame clones, and not every one. The sample yields about 79,000 clones, 50% to 70% seen once. Sequences were obtained from memory CD8+ T cells sorted from blood. These receptor sequences come from a man aged 25-45 years in good health. Both conserved end residues are part of each CDR3. A D gene is named only where the DNA matches it firmly. Clone size is not always given. Where it is, it says once, few, many or a class for expanded clones.

cdr3_aa cdr3_nt clone_size d_call j_call v_call
CASSLPQQPYEQYF TGTGCCAGCAGCCTTCCCCAACAACCCTACGAGCAGTACTTC . . TRBJ2-7 TRBV7-9
CASVTGTGVTDTQYF TGTGCCAGCGTGACCGGGACAGGGGTCACAGATACGCAGTATTTT many TRBD1 TRBJ2-3 TRBV2
CASSPLPPGLANQETQYF TGTGCCAGCAGCCCCCTCCCCCCGGGACTAGCGAATCAAGAGACCCAGTACTTC many TRBD2 TRBJ2-5 TRBV7-6
CASKGQGAIEQFF TGTGCCAGTAAGGGTCAGGGGGCCATTGAGCAGTTCTTC few TRBD1 TRBJ2-1 TRBV19
CASSVGQGYEQYF TGTGCCAGTAGTGTGGGACAGGGTTACGAGCAGTACTTC . TRBD1 TRBJ2-7 TRBV19
CSVDGQGTGEQYF TGCAGCGTTGACGGACAGGGCACAGGGGAGCAGTACTTC . TRBD1 TRBJ2-7 TRBV29-1
CASSPEAGLYNEQFF TGTGCCAGCTCACCTGAGGCGGGACTATACAATGAGCAGTTCTTC many TRBD2 TRBJ2-1 TRBV18
CASSPARAGGNQPQHF TGTGCCAGCAGTCCGGCAAGGGCTGGGGGCAATCAGCCCCAGCATTTT few . TRBJ1-5 TRBV5-6
CASSPQDTGYYGYTF TGTGCCAGCAGCCCGCAAGACACAGGGTACTATGGCTACACCTTC . . TRBJ1-2 TRBV11-2
CASRRRGTGETQYF TGTGCCAGCAGGCGGCGTGGGACCGGAGAGACCCAGTACTTC . . TRBJ2-5 TRBV7-8
CASSPGANQPQHF TGTGCCAGCTCACCAGGGGCCAATCAGCCCCAGCATTTT few . TRBJ1-5 TRBV18
CASSGIEATQAYEQYF TGTGCCAGCAGTGGAATAGAAGCGACACAAGCCTACGAGCAGTACTTC . . TRBJ2-7 TRBV25-1
CASSHLTSGSSYNEQFF TGCGCCAGCAGCCACCTGACTAGCGGAAGCTCCTACAATGAGCAGTTCTTC . TRBD2 TRBJ2-1 TRBV4-1
CASSEQGRGGGNQPQHF TGTGCCAGCAGTGAACAGGGGAGGGGGGGCGGCAATCAGCCCCAGCATTTT . . TRBJ1-5 TRBV6-1
CASRMRGHRAQYF TGTGCCAGCAGAATGAGGGGCCATAGGGCCCAGTACTTC . . TRBJ2-5 TRBV27
CASDQGFEAFF TGTGCCAGCGACCAGGGTTTTGAAGCTTTCTTT . . TRBJ1-1 TRBV28
CASDPGLGETQYF TGTGCCAGCGACCCAGGGCTGGGGGAGACCCAGTACTTC . . TRBJ2-5 TRBV7-9
CAWARGPGTSGGLTDTQYF TGTGCCTGGGCCAGGGGGCCCGGGACTAGCGGGGGCCTCACAGATACGCAGTATTTT few TRBD2 TRBJ2-3 TRBV30
CASSLAGQPQHF TGTGCCAGCAGTTTAGCGGGGCAGCCCCAGCATTTT many . TRBJ1-5 TRBV27
CASSDPSGAGTDTQYF TGTGCCAGCAGTGATCCGTCGGGGGCCGGCACAGATACGCAGTATTTT few . TRBJ2-3 TRBV6-1
CASSLPGTSGGSYNEQFF TGTGCCAGCAGCTTACCGGGGACTAGCGGGGGATCCTACAATGAGCAGTTCTTC few TRBD2 TRBJ2-1 TRBV7-9
CASRRIGPEETQYF TGTGCCAGCAGGAGGATAGGTCCAGAAGAGACCCAGTACTTC . . TRBJ2-5 TRBV6-5
CASSQDKGIYNEQFF TGCGCCAGCAGCCAAGATAAGGGTATTTACAATGAGCAGTTCTTC once . TRBJ2-1 TRBV4-3
CASSRGLLGNQPQHF TGTGCCAGCAGCCGGGGCCTCTTGGGTAATCAGCCCCAGCATTTT many . TRBJ1-5 TRBV7-2
CASSPGDRVSYEQYF TGCGCCAGCAGCCCAGGGGACAGGGTATCCTACGAGCAGTACTTC . TRBD1 TRBJ2-7 TRBV5-1
CASSFSVSSGEQYF TGTGCCAGCAGCTTCTCCGTATCCTCGGGGGAGCAGTACTTC . . TRBJ2-7 TRBV7-9
CATSGGSYEQYF TGTGCCACTAGCGGGGGCTCCTACGAGCAGTACTTC many TRBD2 TRBJ2-7 TRBV19
CASSLRREGHEQFF TGCGCCAGCAGCTTAAGGCGGGAGGGCCACGAGCAGTTCTTC . TRBD2 TRBJ2-1 TRBV5-1
CASSLGGANEKLFF TGTGCCAGCAGCTTGGGAGGGGCGAATGAAAAACTGTTTTTT once . TRBJ1-4 TRBV5-5
CASSPNRRTFLNYGYTF TGTGCCAGCTCACCGAACCGGCGGACATTCCTGAACTATGGCTACACCTTC . . TRBJ1-2 TRBV18
CTSSGTASYEQYF TGCACCAGTAGCGGGACTGCCTCCTACGAGCAGTACTTC many . TRBJ2-7 TRBV1
CSARSGTSDHF TGCAGTGCTAGGTCCGGGACATCAGATCACTTC few . TRBJ2-7 TRBV20-1
CASSSDMYNEQFF TGTGCCAGCAGCTCGGACATGTACAATGAGCAGTTCTTC . . TRBJ2-1 TRBV5-6
CASSDGTPAFGQYF TGTGCCAGCAGTGACGGGACTCCAGCTTTCGGGCAGTACTTC . . TRBJ2-7 TRBV27
CASSSRDAATDTQYF TGTGCCAGCAGTTCTAGGGACGCGGCCACAGATACGCAGTATTTT . . TRBJ2-3 TRBV27
CASSFSGSGETQYF TGCGCCAGCAGCTTTAGCGGGAGTGGTGAGACCCAGTACTTC . TRBD2 TRBJ2-5 TRBV5-1
CAWSLGRGLGEQYF TGTGCCTGGAGTCTAGGACGCGGGCTTGGGGAGCAGTACTTC . . TRBJ2-7 TRBV30
CASVAGITYEQYF TGTGCCAGTGTAGCAGGAATCACCTACGAGCAGTACTTC . . TRBJ2-7 TRBV28
CASQRGIVGSGEQYF TGTGCCAGCCAGCGCGGGATAGTAGGTTCGGGCGAGCAGTACTTC . . TRBJ2-7 TRBV6-1
CASLPGLAGGNEQFF TGTGCCAGTCTCCCTGGACTAGCGGGAGGAAATGAGCAGTTCTTC few TRBD2 TRBJ2-1 TRBV7-3
CASSNYPWETQYF TGTGCCAGCAGTAATTATCCATGGGAGACCCAGTACTTC . . TRBJ2-5 TRBV27
CASSTGPNQPQHF TGCGCCAGCAGCACAGGGCCCAATCAGCCCCAGCATTTT . . TRBJ1-5 TRBV10-2
CAISERRDTYTDTQYF TGTGCCATCAGTGAGCGCCGGGACACCTACACAGATACGCAGTATTTT many . TRBJ2-3 TRBV10-3
CASSSTVGEQFF TGTGCCAGCAGTTCCACCGTGGGTGAGCAGTTCTTC . . TRBJ2-1 TRBV28